This T cell receptor (beta chain) came from a study of blood T cell repertoires in COVID-19. In the study overall: Acute-phase and convalescent COVID-19 samples originated in the United States, Italy and Spain. Nucleic acid was either cDNA or gDNA, and it came from T cells, B-cell-depleted T cells, or PBMCs.

CDR3 length: 12 amino acids. V was shortened by 5 bases and J by 3 bases, with 8 bases between the two germline ends. Germline values: CDR1 LGHDT, CDR2 YNNKEL (reference sequence). In the authors' methods: Amplification with reference gene primers provided the estimates of nucleated cell counts. Assay used: immunoSEQ multiplex PCR; TCRdb lists only in-frame clones, some missing. That table furnishes V, J and clone size, whereas the DNA furnished D and trimming. The sample shows some 74,000 clones, 70% to 80% of them seen only once. Sequencing used peripheral blood. The sequence was collected from a man between 65 and 85 years old with active or convalescent COVID-19. The chain carries TRBV3-1 (or the pseudogene TRBV3-2) and TRBJ2-7; D call uncertain. CDR3 in amino acids: CASSGSGYEQYF. The CDR3 nucleotides read TGTGCCAGCAGCGGCTCTGGCTACGAGCAGTACTTC.